These 11 T cell receptor beta chains were all obtained from the same sample, sequenced in a study of blood T cell repertoires in COVID-19. Some clones are missing from TCRdb's copy, which holds only in-frame ones; the method was immunoSEQ multiplex PCR. The sample contains roughly 250,000 clones, roughly 93% of which appear only once. The sample consisted of PBMCs or T cells enriched from blood (not recorded which). These receptors all stem from a woman aged 40-49 years with acute COVID-19.

This rearrangement joins TRBV19 to TRBJ2-1; perhaps TRBD2 as D (7 bases). Germline loops: CDR1 LNHDA, CDR2 SQIVND (reference sequence). The length of the CDR3 is 17 residues. V gave up 1 base and J gave up 2 bases, with 15 bases separating them. The CDR3 bases are TGTGCCAGTAGTATAGTCCACGGGGGGCGGACCTACAATGAGCAGTTCTTC. It codes for CASSIVHGGRTYNEQFF.

This clone was seen once. The chain uses TRBV30 and TRBJ2-3; perhaps TRBD1 as D (6 bases). Germline loops: CDR1 GTSNPN, CDR2 SVGIG (reference sequence). Trimming cost V 1 base and J 2 bases, with 13 bases left between them. The CDR3 spans 15 residues. Here the CDR3 reads CAWSEGQINTDTQYF. The DNA of the CDR3 is TGTGCCTGGAGTGAAGGACAGATCAACACAGATACGCAGTATTTT.

This clone appeared once. The rearrangement joins TRBV4-3 to TRBJ1-1, with D unresolved. Per the germline V gene, CDR1 is LGHNA and CDR2 is YSLEER. The CDR3 sequence is 14 residues long. V lost 3 bases to trimming and J lost 2 bases, with 10 bases between them. The CDR3: CASSQDSVNTEAFF. CDR3 nucleotides: TGCGCCAGCAGCCAGGACTCAGTTAACACTGAAGCTTTCTTT.

The chain employs TRBV11-2 and TRBJ2-3; 10 bases fit TRBD2. The germline V gene encodes CDR1 SGHAT and CDR2 FQNNGV. CDR3 size: 17 residues. Trimming cost V 1 base and J 0 bases; bases outside gene matches: 4. The CDR3 region is CASSLGSGGSSTDTQYF. CDR3 in DNA: TGTGCCAGCAGCTTAGGTAGCGGGGGGTCAAGCACAGATACGCAGTATTTT.

This rearrangement joins TRBV4-2 to TRBJ1-3, with 10 nucleotides matching TRBD1. J gave up 3 bases and V 4 bases, and 3 bases lay outside the gene matches. The germline gives CDR1 LGHNA, CDR2 YNFKEQ. CDR3 length equals 15 residues. The CDR3 protein is CASSRDRGLGNTIYF. CDR3 nucleotides: TGTGCCAGCAGCCGCGACAGGGGGCTTGGAAACACCATATATTTT.

The CDR3 coding sequence is TGTGCCAGCAGCTTATTCCCTTCCGGGGTGGACGGCTACACCTTC. It encodes CASSLFPSGVDGYTF. The rearrangement uses TRBV7-2 and TRBJ1-2, with D unresolved. V gave up 2 bases and J gave up 8 bases, with 18 bases separating them. CDR1 and CDR2 from the germline V gene are SGHTA and FQGNSA. The CDR3 runs to 15 residues. The full variable domain, rest sourced from reference TRBV7-2 and TRBJ1-2, is GAGVSQSPSNKVTEKGKDVELRCDPISGHTALYWYRQSLGQGLEFLIYFQGNSAPDKSGLPSDRFSAERTGGSVSTLTIQRTQQEDSAVYLCASSLFPSGVDGYTFGSGTRLTVV.

The chain uses TRBV12-5 and TRBJ2-3; 12 bases map to TRBD2. The J segment lost 8 bases and the V segment lost 0 bases, leaving 12 bases of the junction unmatched. The V gene's germline CDR1 is LGHNT and CDR2 FRNRAP. The CDR3 extends over 18 amino acids. For the CDR3, the DNA is TGTGCTAGTGGTTTGGTACTTGGGGCTAGCGGGGGGGCCTTTACGCAGTATTTT. It specifies CASGLVLGASGGAFTQYF.

The table lists this clone with a count of one. The chain combines TRBV5-1 with TRBJ2-7, with 8 bases that match TRBD1. Germline V gene lookup returns CDR1 SGHRS and CDR2 YFSETQ. J was trimmed by 6 bases and V by 4 bases; bases with no gene match: 6. The CDR3 has 13 amino acids. CDR3 loop: CASSGTGGREQYF. The CDR3 region has the DNA TGCGCCAGCAGCGGTACAGGGGGTCGCGAGCAGTACTTC.

J is TRBJ2-3 and V is TRBV24-1; 15 bases match TRBD2. Germline V gene sequence: CDR1 KGHDR, CDR2 SFDVKD. This CDR3 is built from 17 residues. The V gene end was trimmed by 3 bases and the J gene end by 5 bases; junction bases not matched to a gene: 5. Here the CDR3 DNA reads TGTGCCACCAGTGATCGGACTAGCGGGAGGGCCATAGATACGCAGTATTTT. This gives the protein CATSDRTSGRAIDTQYF.

This clone was detected only a few times. The genes are TRBV11-2 and TRBJ2-3; D unresolved. The CDR3 loop spans 14 amino acids. Deletions cut 0 bases from V and 0 bases from J, with 4 bases between. CDR1 and CDR2 from the germline V gene are SGHAT and FQNNGV. In DNA, the CDR3 is TGTGCCAGCAGCTTAGATCTTAGCACAGATACGCAGTATTTT. Translating it yields CASSLDLSTDTQYF.

The chain is built from TRBV6-5 and TRBJ1-4; possible D gene TRBD1, 6 bases. CDR3 length: 15 amino acids. Trimming stripped 6 bases from V and 6 bases from J, with 17 bases between. The germline CDR1 and CDR2 sequences are MNHEY and SVGAGI. The CDR3 DNA is TGTGCCAGCAGCCGGACAGTCGAAGGGGATGAAAAACTGTTTTTT. This encodes CASSRTVEGDEKLFF.